The 16 T cell receptor beta chains given below trace back to one sample, sequenced in a study of CD8 T cells in ankylosing spondylitis. TCRdb re-called the 5' RACE reads with MiXCR, one entry per CDR3 protein. Here the sample spans 150,000 or so distinct CDR3 sequences, around a third being singletons. Material: synovial fluid, either unsorted or a sorted T cell fraction (not recorded which). The source of these receptors is a male donor with ankylosing spondylitis.

The V call is TRBV7-9, the J call TRBJ2-2; 7 positions match TRBD2. J lost 1 base, V lost 1 base, and 3 bases had no gene match. Germline assignment: CDR1 SEHNR and CDR2 FQNEAQ (reference sequence). This CDR3 has 16 residues. This chain's CDR3 is CASSLDLAVNTGELFF. The CDR3 DNA reads TGTGCCAGCAGCTTAGACCTAGCGGTGAACACCGGGGAGCTGTTTTTT.

This clonotype came up a few times. The J gene is TRBJ2-6, the V gene TRBV10-3, with a weak D call TRBD1 (6 bases). V was clipped by 5 bases and J by 0 bases, with 17 bases between them. This CDR3 has 18 amino acids. Per germline, CDR1 ENHRY and CDR2 SYGVKD. This CDR3 reads CAISPLGQYHSGANVLTF. The CDR3 DNA reads as TGTGCCATCAGTCCCCTTGGACAGTATCACTCTGGGGCCAACGTCCTGACTTTC.

V is TRBV28 and J is TRBJ2-7; 7 bases align to TRBD2. Germline V lookup: CDR1 MDHEN, CDR2 SYDVKM. The length of the CDR3 is 14 residues. V trimming: 6 bases; J trimming: 5 bases; junction bases outside the gene matches: 10. The CDR3 loop reads CASRVGGVRHEQYF. CDR3 DNA: TGTGCCAGCAGGGTTGGGGGGGTAAGGCACGAGCAGTACTTC. Full variable domain (remainder filled in from reference TRBV28 and TRBJ2-7): DVKVTQSSRYLVKRTGEKVFLECVQDMDHENMFWYRQDPGLGLRLIYFSYDVKMKEKGDIPEGYSVSREKKERFSLILESASTNQTSMYLCASRVGGVRHEQYFGPGTRLTVT.

This clonotype was recorded many times. The chain has TRBV4-3 and TRBJ2-1; D possibly corresponds to TRBD2 (6 bases). Germline V gene data show CDR1 as LGHNA and CDR2 as YSLEER. This CDR3 has 14 amino acids. V lost 6 bases, J lost 5 bases, and 14 bases lay in between. CDR3 nucleotide sequence: TGCGCCAGCAGGGGGGAGGCGAACCACAATGAGCAGTTCTTC. Its protein product is CASRGEANHNEQFF.

This clonotype has ten or more counts. The V call is TRBV3-1, the J call TRBJ2-2; D is undetermined. Germline V lookup: CDR1 LGHDT, CDR2 YNNKEL (reference sequence). The CDR3 is 12 residues long. Between the trimmed V and J ends, which lost 3 bases and 5 bases, there was a span of 4 bases. CDR3 sequence (DNA): TGTGCCAGCAGCCAGCTAACCGGGGAGCTGTTTTTT. It yields the protein CASSQLTGELFF.

The rearrangement uses TRBV20-1 and TRBJ2-5; 10 nucleotides match TRBD2. The CDR3 totals 15 residues. Germline V gene lookup returns CDR1 DFQATT and CDR2 SNEGSKA (reference sequence). With 6 bases clipped from V and 5 bases from J, the junction kept 12 bases outside the gene matches. CDR3 bases: TGCAGTGCCAGTGGCGGGACTAGCGTTAGGGAGACCCAGTACTTC. Protein: CSASGGTSVRETQYF.

There are many counts of this clonotype. The chain couples TRBV30 to TRBJ2-1; 9 bases line up with TRBD2. The CDR3 extends over 15 amino acids. The germline CDR1 and CDR2 sequences are GTSNPN and SVGIG (reference sequence). J gave up 5 bases and V 5 bases, and 10 bases lay outside the gene matches. The DNA for the CDR3 is TGTGCCTGGCGCCCCAGCGGGGGGCTTAACAATGAGCAGTTCTTC. As protein: CAWRPSGGLNNEQFF.

This clonotype was seen only a few times. The V and J genes are TRBV6-1 and TRBJ2-7; 7 bases are a match to TRBD1. The CDR3 loop spans 15 amino acids. The trim removed 4 bases at V and 0 bases at J, leaving 6 bases unmatched. Germline loops: CDR1 MNHNS, CDR2 SASEGT. CDR3 bases: TGTGCCAGCAGTGCCGACCCAGGGGGCTCCTACGAGCAGTACTTC. The encoded protein is CASSADPGGSYEQYF.

The V gene is TRBV5-1, the J gene TRBJ2-3, with D perhaps matching TRBD2 (6 bases). V lost 2 bases and J lost 5, with 12 bases in between. The CDR3 has 14 amino acids. The germline CDR1 and CDR2 sequences are SGHRS and YFSETQ. The CDR3 loop reads CASSLGRGVDTQYF. CDR3 nucleotide sequence: TGCGCCAGCAGCTTAGGTCGCGGGGTAGATACGCAGTATTTT.

The chain couples TRBV5-6 to TRBJ2-5; D unclear. The CDR3 runs to 12 residues. Trimming took 0 bases from V and 7 from J, leaving 7 bases between them. Germline values: CDR1 SGHDT, CDR2 YYEEEE. The CDR3 protein is CASSLDARTQYF. The CDR3 DNA sequence: TGTGCCAGCAGCTTGGACGCTCGGACCCAGTACTTC.

The V gene is TRBV3-1, the J gene TRBJ1-5; the D gene is possibly TRBD1 (5 bases). Trimming took off 4 bases at V and 1 base at J, with 11 bases between the two ends. The CDR3 contains 15 residues. CDR1 is LGHDT, CDR2 YNNKEL, per germline (reference sequence). The CDR3 DNA follows: TGTGCCAGCAGCCCCAATGGGGGGAGCAATCAGCCCCAGCATTTT. It specifies CASSPNGGSNQPQHF.

Many counts were recorded for this clonotype. The rearrangement links TRBV2 to TRBJ2-1; 8 bases are a match to TRBD1. CDR3 length equals 14 residues. Trimming took 5 bases from V and 3 from J; bases not matched to a gene: 3. CDR1 is SNHLY and CDR2 is FYNNEI in the germline V gene. CDR3 nucleotides: TGTGCCAGCAGTTCCGGGACAGGCTACAATGAGCAGTTCTTC. Translation: CASSSGTGYNEQFF.

The chain couples TRBV29-1 to TRBJ2-7; D is perhaps TRBD2 (6 bases). CDR1 is SQVTM, CDR2 ANQGSEA, per germline. The V and J ends lost 7 bases and 10 bases respectively, with 26 bases between them. The CDR3 runs to 14 residues. The chain's CDR3 is CSAGRTGVDLEQYF. The CDR3 DNA follows: TGCAGCGCTGGGAGGACGGGGGTGGACCTTGAACAGTACTTC.

This chain connects TRBV7-9 to TRBJ2-4; D ambiguous. The V and J ends lost 3 bases and 3 bases respectively, with 12 bases between them. The germline gives CDR1 SEHNR, CDR2 FQNEAQ (reference sequence). The CDR3 is 15 residues long. Written as DNA, the CDR3 is TGTGCCAGCAGCTTTTGGACCCTCGGCAAAAACATTCAGTACTTC. This encodes CASSFWTLGKNIQYF.

This clonotype has ten or more counts. CDR3 residues: CSVGNGLAGADTQYF. The CDR3, as DNA: TGCAGCGTCGGAAATGGACTAGCGGGGGCAGATACGCAGTATTTT. This chain uses TRBV29-1 with TRBJ2-3; 13 positions agree with TRBD2. The germline gives CDR1 SQVTM, CDR2 ANQGSEA. The CDR3 length is 15 residues. The junction had 7 bases not matched to a gene; V was cut back by 6 bases and J by 4 bases.

As to this clonotype: One end of the junction is discordant with germline, which a read error may explain. The chain links TRBV19 to TRBJ2-1; 10 bases fit TRBD1. This CDR3 is built from 14 residues. Looked up from germline, CDR1 is LNHDA and CDR2 is SQIVND (reference sequence). In nucleotides, the CDR3 is TGTGCCAGTAGTATAAAGGGATTCGGACAGGGGGGAGTCTTC. Translating gives CASSIKGFGQGGVF.